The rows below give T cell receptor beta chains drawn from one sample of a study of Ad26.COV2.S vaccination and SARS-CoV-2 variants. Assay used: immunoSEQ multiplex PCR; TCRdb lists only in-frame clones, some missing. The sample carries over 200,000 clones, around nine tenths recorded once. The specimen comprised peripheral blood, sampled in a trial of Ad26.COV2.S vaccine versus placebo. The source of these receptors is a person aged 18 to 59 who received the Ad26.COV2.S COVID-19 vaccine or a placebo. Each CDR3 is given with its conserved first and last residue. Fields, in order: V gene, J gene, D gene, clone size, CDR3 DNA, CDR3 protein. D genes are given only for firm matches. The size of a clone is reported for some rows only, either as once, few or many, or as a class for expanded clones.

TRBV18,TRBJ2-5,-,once,TGTGCCAGCTCACCCCCACTTCGCCAAGAGACCCAGTACTTC,CASSPPLRQETQYF
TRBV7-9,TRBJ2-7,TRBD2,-,TGTGCCAGCATCTCCCACGGGAGGGATTCCTACGAGCAGTACTTC,CASISHGRDSYEQYF
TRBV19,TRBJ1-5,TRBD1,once,TGTGCCAGTATCCACCAGGGGGCAGGGGGAAGCAATCAGCCCCAGCATTTT,CASIHQGAGGSNQPQHF
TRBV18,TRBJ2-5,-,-,TGTGCCAGCTCACCACCTCGGGGGACCCAGTACTTC,CASSPPRGTQYF
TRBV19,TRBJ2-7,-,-,TGTGCCAGTAGTATACACCGCTCCTACGAGCAGTACTTC,CASSIHRSYEQYF
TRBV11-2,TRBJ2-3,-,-,TGTGCCAGCACCTCACTAAAGGGGCGGGGCGGAGATACGCAGTATTTT,CASTSLKGRGGDTQYF
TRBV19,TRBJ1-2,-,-,TGTGCCAGCGGGGGGCCCGAAGGGACCTTC,CASGGPEGTF
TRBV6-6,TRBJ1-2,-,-,TGTGCCAGCAGTTACTCCCCAGGACCAGTTAACTATGGCTACACCTTC,CASSYSPGPVNYGYTF
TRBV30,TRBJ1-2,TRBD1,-,TGTGCCTGGCTGTCCAGATTGGACAGGACTCTTAACTATGGCTACACCTTC,CAWLSRLDRTLNYGYTF
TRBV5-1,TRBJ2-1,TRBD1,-,TGCGCCAGCAGCCCCGGGACAGCCCGAATCGAGCAGTTCTTC,CASSPGTARIEQFF
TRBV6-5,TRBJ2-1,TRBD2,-,TGTGCCAGCAGTTACGGGACTAGCGGGAGGGCCAATGAGCAGTTCTTC,CASSYGTSGRANEQFF
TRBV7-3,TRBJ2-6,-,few,TGTGCCAGCAGCTTGCTGTTATCTGGGGCCAACGTCCTGACTTTC,CASSLLLSGANVLTF
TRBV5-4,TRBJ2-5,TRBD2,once,TGTGCCAGCAGCTCGCTAGCGGGAGTGGTGGGAGAGACCCAGTACTTC,CASSSLAGVVGETQYF
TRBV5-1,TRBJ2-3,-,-,TGCGCCAGCACTACCCCCACGAGCACAGATACGCAGTATTTT,CASTTPTSTDTQYF
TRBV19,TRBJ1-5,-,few,TGTGCCAGTGCAGGGTTCGGCCAGCCCCAGCATTTT,CASAGFGQPQHF
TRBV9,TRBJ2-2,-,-,TGTGCCAGCAGCTCCCGAGATGGGGGGAACACCGGGGAGCTGTTTTTT,CASSSRDGGNTGELFF
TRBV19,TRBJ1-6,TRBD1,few,TGTGCCAGTAGTATGGGGACAGGGCATTCACCCCTCCACTTT,CASSMGTGHSPLHF
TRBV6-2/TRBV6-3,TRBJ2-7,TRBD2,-,TGTGCCAGCAGTTACGAAGGCGGGAGCTACGAGCAGTACTTC,CASSYEGGSYEQYF
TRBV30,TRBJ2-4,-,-,TGTGCCTGGAGCCCTAGGGATATTCAGTACTTC,CAWSPRDIQYF
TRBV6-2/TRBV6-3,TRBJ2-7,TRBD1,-,TGTGCCAGCAGTTACGGGGACAGGGCCTACGAGCAGTACTTC,CASSYGDRAYEQYF
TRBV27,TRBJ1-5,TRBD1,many,TGTGCCAGCAGTTTACGACAGGGTAGCAATCAGCCCCAGCATTTT,CASSLRQGSNQPQHF
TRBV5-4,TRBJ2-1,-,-,TGTGCCAGCAGCTCTACCGCGAGTCGGAATGAGCAGTTCTTC,CASSSTASRNEQFF
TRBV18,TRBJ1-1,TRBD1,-,TGTGCCAGCTCACGGGACAGGGGGCGCGACACTGAAGCTTTCTTT,CASSRDRGRDTEAFF
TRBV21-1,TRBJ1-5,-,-,TGTGCCAGCAAACGGGGGACACTATCGACCCAGCCCCAGCATTTT,CASKRGTLSTQPQHF
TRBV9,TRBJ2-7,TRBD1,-,TGTGCCAGCAGCGTAGCGACAGGGGTGGCCTACGAGCAGTACTTC,CASSVATGVAYEQYF
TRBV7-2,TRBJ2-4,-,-,TGTGCCAGCAGCTTAGGAAAGATAGCCAAAAACATTCAGTACTTC,CASSLGKIAKNIQYF
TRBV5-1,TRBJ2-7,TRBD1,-,TGCGCCAGCAGCGCACGGACAGGGGCGGACGAGCAGTACTTC,CASSARTGADEQYF
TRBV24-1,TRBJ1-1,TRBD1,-,TGTGCCACCAGCACTACCCGGGACAGGGGGCATACTGAAGCTTTCTTT,CATSTTRDRGHTEAFF
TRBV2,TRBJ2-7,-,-,TGTGCCAGCAGATCGACAGGCCGCTACGAGCAGTACTTC,CASRSTGRYEQYF
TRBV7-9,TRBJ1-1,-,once,TGTGCCAGCAGCGACCGGACCCTGAATCTTTTGAACACTGAAGCTTTCTTT,CASSDRTLNLLNTEAFF
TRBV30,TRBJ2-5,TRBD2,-,TGTGCCTGGAGTCTAGCGGGAGGGCCAGTGACCCAGTACTTC,CAWSLAGGPVTQYF
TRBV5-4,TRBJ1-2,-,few,TGTGCCAGCAGCTTGGGGGGTATAGAGGGGAACCATGGCTACACCTTC,CASSLGGIEGNHGYTF
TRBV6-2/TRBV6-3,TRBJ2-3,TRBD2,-,TGTGCCAGCAGTTATGGGACTAGCGGGGCCCCTACGCAGTATTTT,CASSYGTSGAPTQYF
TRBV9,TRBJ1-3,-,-,TGTGCCAGCAGCCTCCTGGGGGCTACTGGAAACACCATATATTTT,CASSLLGATGNTIYF
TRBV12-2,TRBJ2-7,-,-,TGTGCAAGTCGCTTAGTGGTCGGGACAGGGGAGACCGAGCAGTACTTC,CASRLVVGTGETEQYF
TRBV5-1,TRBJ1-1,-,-,TGCGCCAGCAGCTTAAGAAGAGGGAACACTGAAGCTTTCTTT,CASSLRRGNTEAFF
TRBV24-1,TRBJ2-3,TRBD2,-,TGTGCCACCAGTGATACGGGAGGGGGCACAGATACGCAGTATTTT,CATSDTGGGTDTQYF
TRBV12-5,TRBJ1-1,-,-,TGTGCTAGTGGTTCCGGGAACACTGAAGCTTTCTTT,CASGSGNTEAFF
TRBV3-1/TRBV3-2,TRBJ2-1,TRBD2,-,TGTGCCAGCAGCCAAGCCTTAGCGGGAGGGTACTACAATGAGCAGTTCTTC,CASSQALAGGYYNEQFF
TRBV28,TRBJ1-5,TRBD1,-,TGTGCCAGCAGTGCCTCGATGGACAGGGGATCGGGGCATTTT,CASSASMDRGSGHF
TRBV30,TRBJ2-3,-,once,TGTGCCTGGAGTGGACTCACAGATACGCAGTATTTT,CAWSGLTDTQYF
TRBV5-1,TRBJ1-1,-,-,TGCGCCAGCAGCCTGGGGACTGAAGCTTTCTTT,CASSLGTEAFF
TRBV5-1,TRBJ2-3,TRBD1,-,TGCGCCAGCAGCTGGGGACAGTCGACTTATACAGATACGCAGTATTTT,CASSWGQSTYTDTQYF
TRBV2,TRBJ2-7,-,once,TGTGCCAGCACCGCGGACAGCCGAACCTACGAGCAGTACTTC,CASTADSRTYEQYF
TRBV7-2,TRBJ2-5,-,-,TGTGCCAGCAGCTTCGGGTTTGGGACCCAGTACTTC,CASSFGFGTQYF